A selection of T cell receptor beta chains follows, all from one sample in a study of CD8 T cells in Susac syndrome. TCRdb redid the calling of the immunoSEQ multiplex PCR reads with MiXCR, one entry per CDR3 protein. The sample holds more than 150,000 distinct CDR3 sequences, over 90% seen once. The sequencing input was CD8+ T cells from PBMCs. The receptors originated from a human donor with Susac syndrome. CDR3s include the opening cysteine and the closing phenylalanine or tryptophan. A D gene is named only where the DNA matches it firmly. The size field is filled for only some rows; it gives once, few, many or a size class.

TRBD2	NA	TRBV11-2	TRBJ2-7	CASSLDQGRGEQYF	TGTGCCAGCAGCTTAGATCAAGGGAGGGGCGAGCAGTACTTC
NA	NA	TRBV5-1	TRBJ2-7	CASSTGQSGYEQHF	TGCGCCAGCAGCACTGGACAATCTGGCTACGAGCAGCACTTC
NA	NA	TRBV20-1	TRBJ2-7	CSAREGSYEQYF	TGCAGTGCTAGAGAGGGTTCCTACGAGCAGTACTTC
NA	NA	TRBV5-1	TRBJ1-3	CASSLDRGTDTIYF	TGCGCCAGCAGCTTGGATCGAGGCACGGACACCATATATTTT
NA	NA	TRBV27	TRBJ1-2	CASSLSEANYGYTF	TGTGCCAGCAGTTTATCGGAAGCTAACTATGGCTACACCTTC
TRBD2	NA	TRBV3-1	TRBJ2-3	CASSQDPTSWTSSYTDTQYF	TGTGCCAGCAGCCAGGATCCCACTTCCTGGACTAGCTCATACACAGATACGCAGTATTTT
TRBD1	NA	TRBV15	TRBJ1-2	CATSTKTGSSGYTF	TGTGCCACCAGCACCAAGACAGGGTCCAGCGGCTACACCTTC
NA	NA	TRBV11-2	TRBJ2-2	CASSLVLQENTGELFF	TGTGCCAGCAGCTTAGTCTTACAGGAAAACACCGGGGAGCTGTTTTTT
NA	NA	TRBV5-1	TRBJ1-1	CASSLRVLNTEAFF	TGCGCCAGCAGCTTGAGGGTCCTGAACACTGAAGCTTTCTTT
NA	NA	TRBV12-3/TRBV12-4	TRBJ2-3	CASRVGTDTQYF	TGTGCCAGCCGGGTTGGCACAGATACGCAGTATTTT
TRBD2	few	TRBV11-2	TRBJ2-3	CASTPLRLTSVITDTQYF	TGTGCCAGCACCCCCCTTCGCCTGACTAGCGTGATAACAGATACGCAGTATTTT
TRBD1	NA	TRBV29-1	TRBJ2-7	CSVEDSRDSSYEQYF	TGCAGCGTTGAAGATTCCCGGGACAGCTCCTACGAGCAGTACTTC
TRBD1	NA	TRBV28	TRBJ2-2	CASSQVQGALDTGELFF	TGTGCCAGCAGTCAAGTACAGGGGGCCCTGGACACCGGGGAGCTGTTTTTT
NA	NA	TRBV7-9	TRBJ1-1	CASSPKATSFGTEAFF	TGTGCCAGCAGCCCAAAAGCGACCTCCTTCGGCACTGAAGCTTTCTTT
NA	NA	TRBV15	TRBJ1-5	CATGRDDQPQHF	TGTGCCACCGGCCGGGACGATCAGCCCCAGCATTTT
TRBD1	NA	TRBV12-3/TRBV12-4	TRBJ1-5	CASSLRQGGSQPQHF	TGTGCCAGCAGTTTAAGACAGGGCGGCAGCCAGCCCCAGCATTTT
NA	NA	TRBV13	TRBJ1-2	CASSLDRPRTF	TGTGCCAGCAGCCTGGACCGACCGCGGACCTTC
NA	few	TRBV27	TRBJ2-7	CASSPPYEQYF	TGTGCCAGCAGTCCCCCCTACGAGCAGTACTTC
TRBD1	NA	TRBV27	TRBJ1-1	CASRRDRVEDTEAFF	TGTGCCAGCAGACGGGACAGGGTTGAGGACACTGAAGCTTTCTTT
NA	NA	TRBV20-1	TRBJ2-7	CSAPPLGYEQYF	TGCAGTGCCCCCCCGTTGGGATACGAGCAGTACTTC
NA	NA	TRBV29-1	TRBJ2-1	CSVLSRTEVDEQFF	TGCAGCGTCCTAAGCAGGACGGAGGTCGATGAGCAGTTCTTC
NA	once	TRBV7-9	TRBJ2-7	CASSTPTETYEQYF	TGTGCCAGCAGCACCCCGACAGAAACCTACGAGCAGTACTTC
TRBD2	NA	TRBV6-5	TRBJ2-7	CASSDRTSADEQYF	TGTGCCAGCAGTGATAGGACTAGCGCAGACGAGCAGTACTTC
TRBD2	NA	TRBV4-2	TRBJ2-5	CASSQDLAGVPKTQYF	TGTGCCAGCAGCCAAGATCTAGCGGGCGTACCAAAGACCCAGTACTTC
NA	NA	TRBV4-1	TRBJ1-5	CASSQDEASNQPQHF	TGCGCCAGCAGCCAAGATGAGGCCTCCAATCAGCCCCAGCATTTT
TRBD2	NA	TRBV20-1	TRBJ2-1	CSAVPTSGGYNEQFF	TGCAGTGCAGTGCCGACTAGCGGGGGGTACAATGAGCAGTTCTTC
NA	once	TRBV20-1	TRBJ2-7	CSAKRTPYEQYF	TGCAGTGCTAAACGGACTCCCTACGAGCAGTACTTC
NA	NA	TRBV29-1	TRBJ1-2	CSVGAIFADGYTF	TGCAGCGTTGGTGCCATCTTCGCGGATGGCTACACCTTC
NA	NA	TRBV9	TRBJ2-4	CASSGDMVGNIQYF	TGTGCCAGCAGCGGGGACATGGTGGGAAACATTCAGTACTTC
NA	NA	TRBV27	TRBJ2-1	CASSLNRAYNEQFF	TGTGCCAGCAGTTTGAACCGAGCCTACAATGAGCAGTTCTTC
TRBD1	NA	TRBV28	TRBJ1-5	CASSGTGEGWSNQPQHF	TGTGCCAGCAGTGGGACAGGGGAGGGTTGGAGCAATCAGCCCCAGCATTTT
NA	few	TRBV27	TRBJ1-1	CASSFGSEAFF	TGTGCCAGCAGTTTTGGCTCAGAAGCTTTCTTT
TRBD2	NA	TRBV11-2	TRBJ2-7	CASSLELAGVYEQYF	TGTGCCAGCAGCTTAGAACTAGCGGGAGTATACGAGCAGTACTTC
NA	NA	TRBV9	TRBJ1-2	CASSVALEGAYGYTF	TGTGCCAGCAGCGTGGCCCTGGAGGGCGCCTATGGCTACACCTTC
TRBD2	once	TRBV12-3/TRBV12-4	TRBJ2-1	CASRRGSSYNEQFF	TGTGCCAGCAGGCGGGGGAGCTCCTACAATGAGCAGTTCTTC
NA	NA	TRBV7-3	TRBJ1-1	CASSLSPSMNTEAFF	TGTGCCAGCAGCTTAAGTCCTTCGATGAACACTGAAGCTTTCTTT
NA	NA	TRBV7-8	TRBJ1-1	CASSLASSYGRQITEAFF	TGTGCCAGCAGCTTAGCGTCGAGTTACGGCCGGCAAATCACTGAAGCTTTCTTT
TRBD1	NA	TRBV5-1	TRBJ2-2	CASSPKTGWHTGELFF	TGCGCCAGCAGCCCTAAGACAGGGTGGCACACCGGGGAGCTGTTTTTT
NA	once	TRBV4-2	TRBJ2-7	CASSQELGQLYEQYF	TGTGCCAGCAGCCAAGAATTGGGGCAGCTATACGAGCAGTACTTC
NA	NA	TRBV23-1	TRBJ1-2	CASSKDRRANYGYTF	TGCGCCAGCAGTAAAGACAGGAGAGCTAACTATGGCTACACCTTC